This T cell receptor (beta chain) stems from a study of cytomegalovirus exposure and HLA in healthy donors. About the research overall: Findings of an earlier analysis included around 120 million unique TCR beta sequences from some 200 million T cells.

The study's findings and limits: A missense variant in DCLRE1C was later tied to TCR beta V- and J-gene trimming.

60 Vbeta and 13 Jbeta primers were used in PCR. TCRdb's copy holds only in-frame clones and misses some; the assay was immunoSEQ multiplex PCR. This table holds 170,000 or so clones, around 84% found once. J was trimmed by 7 bases and V by 3 bases; bases with no gene match: 7. This CDR3 has 15 residues. CDR1 and CDR2 (germline): SGHAT, FQNNGV. With respect to this clone: Its target is not known.

This TCR derives from a man aged 18 to 30 in good health and CMV-seronegative. This rearrangement joins TRBV11-2 to TRBJ2-5; 11 bases line up with TRBD1. Sequencing was done on a sample of PBMCs. The CDR3 reads CASSLAGQGVATQYF. The CDR3 nucleotides are TGTGCCAGCAGCTTGGCGGGACAGGGGGTTGCGACCCAGTACTTC.